This T cell receptor beta chain originates from a study of cytomegalovirus exposure and HLA in healthy donors (TCRdb year 2017). For the wider study: An earlier analysis of several hundred of the donors reported more than 250 Gb of sequence data and around 120 million unique TCR beta sequences from some 180 million T cells. Typing coverage differed by locus: A, B, C, DRB1 and DQB1 were typed in roughly 620-630 donors, DQA1 in around 500, DPA1 in some 610, and DPB1 in just under 480. Using immunosequencing, the study profiled T cell repertoires from approximately 700 subjects and related those repertoires to cytomegalovirus serostatus. The study aimed to test whether signatures of past pathogen exposure could be identified by cataloging public T cell receptors. An earlier analysis of 500 to 750 of the donors applied high-throughput TCR beta sequencing to assess whether each TCR beta V gene segment acted as functional or pseudogenic. A later genetic analysis took genome-wide SNP genotypes for about 55% of the roughly 700 donors and used that subset as a discovery cohort. Donor age, sex, ethnicity and CMV serostatus were collected together with the repertoire data. A separate validation cohort of more than 100 different subjects was used in addition to the roughly 620-subject first cohort. Among the roughly 400 genotyped donors, approximately 82% belonged to the genetic ancestry cluster associated with self-reported Caucasian donors. Across 300 to 400 genotyped donors of the cohort, an average of approximately 240,000 unique TCR beta nucleotide sequences per donor were sequenced, and approximately 17% of those sequences were non-productive. Approximately 300 gigabases of sequencing data and roughly 90 million unique TCR sequences were included in an early release covering about 600 HLA-typed donors. Class I and class II HLA loci were covered by the typing at four-digit resolution. Every repertoire in the discovery cohort had been generated on one and the same sequencing platform. High-throughput TCR immunosequencing, statistical association of individual TCRs with disease status, and machine learning were combined to predict cytomegalovirus infection status. Rather than drawing on any new phenotypic data, the later analysis identified candidate immune exposures from TCR beta sequences and the way those sequences occurred across donors. To study patterns of TCR occurrence, a later analysis re-analyzed previously published TCR beta repertoires from 500 to 850 donors and added high-resolution HLA genotyping. Because of strong linkage in the cohort, roughly five DR-DQ haplotypes were treated as single units for association and clustering. The investigation overall reported the following: V-gene and J-gene trimming of TCR beta chains was associated with a missense DCLRE1C variant in a later genetic analysis, and the association was replicated in an independent cohort. Correlated functional status among segregating V segments might be attributable to linkage disequilibrium, but an unknown experimental factor could not be ruled out. Most CMV-associated TCR beta chains appeared to be HLA-restricted in a later analysis, and the HLA associations seemed to be driven largely by CMV exposure. In a later analysis, HLA-associated TCR beta chains were found to be more clonally expanded and to have lower generation probabilities than equally common non-associated chains. The presence/absence analyses assumed that sequencing depth was roughly uniform across donors, and that assumption may not be true. This cohort had only TCR beta chains sequenced, and the lack of alpha or paired-chain data limited which features could be detected. A cluster of highly shared sequence variants was judged likely to represent a technical artifact of the sequencing pipeline. Specific HLA alleles were associated with 15,000 to 20,000 TCR beta sequences at a false discovery rate of 0.05 in a later analysis. CMV serostatus was the only immune exposure information available for the cohort. According to a later analysis, TCR association rates differed among HLA loci, with DRB1 alleles showing the most associated TCRs and HLA-C alleles showing the fewest. Roughly 17 rarely observed V segments, including chromosome 9 orphons, were excluded from the earlier analysis of some 590 of the donors because counts were too low. Some IMGT-functional V segments, including TRBV6-2 and TRBV6-3, could not be told apart with the 87-base-pair reads, so those segments were excluded. Because HLA typing was missing for some donors at each locus, association tests included only the typed subset. When HLA alleles, especially DR and DQ, strongly co-occurred, attributing TCR associations to individual alleles was difficult. In vitro tests confirmed that three of the cytomegalovirus-associated TCR beta chains recognize cytomegalovirus antigens. While some public TCRs were present in many individuals, most TCR sequences turned up only very rarely across donors. Cytomegalovirus status was reported to be diagnosed by the classifier with high specificity and sensitivity in both the original and validation cohorts. Broadly in line with IMGT annotations, most TCR beta V segments showed up in productive rearrangements about 87% or about 30% of the time in an earlier analysis of several hundred of the donors. In a later genetic analysis, fewer N-insertions in productive TCRs were reported among donors in an Asian-associated ancestry cluster than the roughly 710-donor mean. A further reported finding was that TCR beta sequences accurately predicted the HLA-A and HLA-B alleles for most subjects in the first cohort. It was suggested by the authors that the approach could potentially be generalized to other disease states and immunological phenotypes. Several of the top co-occurrence clusters appeared to be linked to parvovirus B19, influenza, CMV and Epstein-Barr virus, according to a later analysis. In the study, around 160 TCR beta chains were listed as associated with cytomegalovirus.

The cohort was made up of approximately 670 healthy bone marrow donors. At the time of sampling, every cohort member was nominally healthy, though immune exposures that went unrecorded were likely present. Of the roughly 720 cohort members, some 270 had positive CMV serostatus and about 360 had negative CMV serostatus, and CMV serostatus was not recorded for the donor. Each donor provided a peripheral blood sample, and peripheral blood mononuclear cells were used for TCR beta sequencing. The Qiagen DNeasy Blood Extraction Kit was used to extract genomic DNA from the blood cell samples. As regards this clone: The clone's antigen remains unknown. No base quality values were provided; no much bigger clone lies one nucleotide off.

CDR1 and CDR2 were assigned from the germline V gene as KGHSH and LQKENI. From its cysteine to its phenylalanine, the CDR3 spans 18 amino acids. Only CDR3 DNA remains: 54 bases, in frame from the first base. V gives up 4 bases and J gives up 0 bases, and the segment between their germline ends measures 19 bases. The protocol used for the library was the immunoSEQ multiplex PCR assay. A mixture of 60 forward primers for TCR Vbeta segments and 13 reverse primers for TCR Jbeta segments was used in the multiplex PCR. A multiplex PCR assay on genomic DNA amplified the CDR3 region of rearranged TCR beta genes. The amplified TCR beta libraries were sequenced on the Illumina HiSeq System as 87-base-pair reads. The paper's processing steps were these. A later analysis tallied tens of millions of unique TCR beta chains across the 700 or so repertoires, and approximately 11 million of those chains were shared by two or more donors. Raw reads were error-corrected and collapsed into unique sequences with a nearest-neighbor algorithm that merged closely related sequences to remove PCR and sequencing errors. CDR3 sequences were aligned to IMGT reference sequences to assign V, D and J gene segments. For a sequence to be retained, a match of at least six nucleotides was required to both a V gene segment and a J gene segment. A rearrangement counted as productive if the CDR3 had no stop codons and remained in frame with V and J, and every other rearrangement counted as non-productive. Following IMGT convention, CDR3 was defined as the stretch from the second conserved V-encoded cysteine to the conserved J-encoded phenylalanine. In an earlier analysis of more than 550 of the donors, sequences lacking an unambiguous match to a single V gene segment were excluded. In an earlier analysis of approximately 500 of the donors, a V segment was called functional when productive rearrangements were above 56.7%, and segregating when the standard deviation between donors exceeded 5%. A statistical classification framework was developed to diagnose cytomegalovirus status using the catalog of TCR beta chain sequences. A later analysis assigned V and J genes by comparing TCR nucleotide sequences with IMGT/GENE-DB human TR gene sequences. The TCRdist pipeline was used in a later analysis to assign CDR3 sequences and most-parsimonious VDJ recombination scenarios. In a later analysis, every TCR beta chain was defined by the combination of its CDR3 amino acid sequence and its V-gene family, and reads without a unique V-gene family were dropped. To address suspected cross-contamination and a sequencing artifact, a later analysis removed around 600 highly shared, low-generation-probability nucleotide sequences. In a later analysis, a clonal expansion index for each public chain was calculated from normalized within-repertoire ranks of inferred template counts. Generation probabilities in a later analysis came from a VDJ recombination model fitted to out-of-frame rearrangements, and those results were checked against IGoR. Hypergeometric tests were used in a later analysis to score TCR-TCR, TCR-HLA and TCR-CMV co-occurrence, with a repertoire-size bias correction applied to the TCR pairs. In a later analysis, false discovery rates were estimated by permuting HLA or CMV assignments 20 times. In a later analysis, co-occurring TCRs were grouped using DBSCAN, and TCRdist sequence similarity was added for clustering within HLA-allele-positive subsets. Repertoires with fewer than 30,000 or more than 120,000 public chains were left out of co-occurrence clustering, as were five repertoires with anomalous nucleotide sharing. TCRdb holds this immuneACCESS table with in-frame rearrangements only. Some clones are missing; in checked studies, unresolved V genes explain under half, and the rest has no known cause. Clone size and the V and J calls come from that table; the DNA yielded D and trimming. Here the sample has 85,000 to 100,000 clones; roughly 60% occur a single time. In total, the top ten clones hold around 2.5% of the sample.

This receptor chain uses TRBV18 and TRBJ2-1; the D gene is possibly TRBD2, with 6 bases matching. The source of this sequence is a human donor in good health. The sample was PBMCs. In nucleotides, the sequence is TGTGCCAGCTCACTGCCCCGGGGACTGACGAGCTCCTACAATGAGCAGTTCTTC. This sequence encodes CASSLPRGLTSSYNEQFF.